What follows are 4 T cell receptor beta chains derived from one specimen sequenced in a study of identical twins. Using its own MiXCR run on the 5' RACE reads, TCRdb lists one record per CDR3 protein. The profile shows fewer than 500,000 distinct CDR3 sequences, over 11% of them singletons. The data also belong to a second study, concerning yellow fever vaccine responses in identical twins.

The sample was CD4+ T cells sorted from blood. The receptors come from a woman aged 18-29 years in good health.

The gene calls are TRBV7-3 and TRBJ2-2, with 12 bases matching TRBD2. CDR3 length equals 15 residues. V lost 5 bases, J lost 6 bases, and 4 bases stayed unmatched. CDR1 and CDR2 from the germline V gene are SGHTA and FQGTGA. CDR3 loop: CASSASGGAAGELFF. The CDR3 DNA reads TGTGCCAGCAGCGCTAGCGGGGGGGCCGCCGGGGAGCTGTTTTTT.

The CDR3 is CSARDSTDSPLHF. The CDR3 DNA sequence: TGCAGTGCTAGAGACTCCACTGATTCACCCCTCCACTTT. The chain links TRBV20-1 to TRBJ1-6; D is unresolved. V gave up 0 bases and J gave up 8 bases, with 8 bases separating them. The CDR3 is 13 amino acids. Per the germline V gene, CDR1 is DFQATT and CDR2 is SNEGSKA (reference sequence).

This clonotype was seen more than once but under ten times. The rearrangement joins TRBV20-1 to TRBJ1-4; tentatively, D is TRBD1 (5 bases). V gave up 6 bases and J gave up 0 bases, with 14 bases separating them. CDR3 length equals 15 residues. Germline CDR1 and CDR2: DFQATT and SNEGSKA (reference sequence). In DNA, the CDR3 is TGCAGTGCCCCTGGAGGGGCTGCAACTAATGAAAAACTGTTTTTT. This gives the protein CSAPGGAATNEKLFF.

This chain links TRBV20-1 with TRBJ2-5, with 10 bases aligning to TRBD2. The CDR3 is 15 residues long. Germline V gene sequence: CDR1 DFQATT, CDR2 SNEGSKA (reference sequence). V was pared by 6 bases and J by 6 bases, with 13 bases of the junction left unmatched. This CDR3 is CSAPTGLADKKTQYF. CDR3 sequence (DNA): TGCAGTGCCCCCACAGGACTAGCGGACAAAAAGACCCAGTACTTC.